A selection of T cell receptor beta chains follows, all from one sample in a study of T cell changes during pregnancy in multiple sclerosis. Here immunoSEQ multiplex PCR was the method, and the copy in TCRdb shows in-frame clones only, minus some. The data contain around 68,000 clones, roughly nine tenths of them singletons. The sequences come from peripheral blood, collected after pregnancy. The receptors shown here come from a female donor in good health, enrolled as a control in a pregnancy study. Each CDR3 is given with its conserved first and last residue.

CDR3 protein: CASYLAGAGELFF
V gene: TRBV6-6
J gene: TRBJ2-2

CDR3 protein: CASSLDRARGNTIYF
V gene: TRBV5-1
J gene: TRBJ1-3

CDR3 protein: CASSPKGEDWAPVSTYTF
V gene: TRBV4-3
J gene: TRBJ1-2

CDR3 protein: CASSAGTGGGYTF
V gene: TRBV27
J gene: TRBJ1-2

CDR3 protein: CASSQARGFYGYTF
V gene: TRBV4-2
J gene: TRBJ1-2

CDR3 protein: CASSLAEQSNQPQHF
V gene: TRBV7-8
J gene: TRBJ1-5

CDR3 protein: CASSYSPGRMHTEAFF
V gene: TRBV6-5
J gene: TRBJ1-1

CDR3 protein: CASSPAGTENEKLFF
V gene: TRBV18
J gene: TRBJ1-4

CDR3 protein: CASSEQGDGNTIYF
V gene: TRBV19
J gene: TRBJ1-3

CDR3 protein: CASSPFTGGVTDTQYF
V gene: TRBV7-3
J gene: TRBJ2-3

CDR3 protein: CASSRDRVNGNTIYF
V gene: TRBV6-1
J gene: TRBJ1-3

CDR3 protein: CASSAGTSGGVYQETQYF
V gene: TRBV7-6
J gene: TRBJ2-5

CDR3 protein: CAISVQEASGGAGRFDEQYF
V gene: TRBV10-3
J gene: TRBJ2-7

CDR3 protein: CASSLGGGQGEFYEQYF
V gene: TRBV7-6
J gene: TRBJ2-7

CDR3 protein: CASSLRGSNEKLFF
V gene: TRBV11-2
J gene: TRBJ1-4

CDR3 protein: CAISGEDRGQGGYTF
V gene: TRBV10-3
J gene: TRBJ1-2

CDR3 protein: CASKKGRRVGNEQFF
V gene: TRBV19
J gene: TRBJ2-1

CDR3 protein: CASSLPGTGFGGYTF
V gene: TRBV27
J gene: TRBJ1-2

CDR3 protein: CASSFGGILRYEQYF
V gene: TRBV27
J gene: TRBJ2-7

CDR3 protein: CASILGSSAEAFF
V gene: TRBV28
J gene: TRBJ1-1

CDR3 protein: CASNQYRGSYEQYF
V gene: TRBV5-6
J gene: TRBJ2-7

CDR3 protein: CASSLSQGTTGELFF
V gene: TRBV5-1
J gene: TRBJ2-2

CDR3 protein: CASRRGNTIYF
V gene: TRBV6-5
J gene: TRBJ1-3

CDR3 protein: CASSPGAQGGYTF
V gene: TRBV18
J gene: TRBJ1-2

CDR3 protein: CASGLQGGGGYTF
V gene: TRBV12-5
J gene: TRBJ1-2

CDR3 protein: CASSYLLNRGIHGYTF
V gene: TRBV6-5
J gene: TRBJ1-2

CDR3 protein: CASDYLRGGDYGYTF
V gene: TRBV9
J gene: TRBJ1-2

CDR3 protein: CASSLGQGLTDTQYF
V gene: TRBV5-1
J gene: TRBJ2-3

CDR3 protein: CASSLWGQGDTEAFF
V gene: TRBV5-1
J gene: TRBJ1-1

CDR3 protein: CASSVGPGRGTDTQYF
V gene: TRBV9
J gene: TRBJ2-3

CDR3 protein: CSVEGLLRDSYYNEQFF
V gene: TRBV29-1
J gene: TRBJ2-1

CDR3 protein: CASSPLGGANYNEQFF
V gene: TRBV13
J gene: TRBJ2-1

CDR3 protein: CAGSTGTGGLEGYTF
V gene: TRBV30
J gene: TRBJ1-2

CDR3 protein: CASSLGPPGAYEQYF
V gene: TRBV13
J gene: TRBJ2-7

CDR3 protein: CASSQDRLWRGGNAEAFF
V gene: TRBV4-2
J gene: TRBJ1-1

CDR3 protein: CASSPGDSPNEKLFF
V gene: TRBV11-3
J gene: TRBJ1-4

CDR3 protein: CASSLDRGNYEQYF
V gene: TRBV7-9
J gene: TRBJ2-7

CDR3 protein: CASSLAPSGGEDEQFF
V gene: TRBV5-1
J gene: TRBJ2-1

CDR3 protein: CASSELWGQGAGYTF
V gene: TRBV2
J gene: TRBJ1-2

CDR3 protein: CASSLFPQGISQYEQYF
V gene: TRBV5-5
J gene: TRBJ2-7

CDR3 protein: CASSRTGQGPEKLFF
V gene: TRBV11-1
J gene: TRBJ1-4

CDR3 protein: CASSPRGLIASTDTQYF
V gene: TRBV7-3
J gene: TRBJ2-3

CDR3 protein: CASSLQGPTVWYTF
V gene: TRBV7-2
J gene: TRBJ1-2

CDR3 protein: CASSRETGEDEKLFF
V gene: TRBV5-5
J gene: TRBJ1-4

CDR3 protein: CASSQEPKAGGWNTGELFF
V gene: TRBV4-2
J gene: TRBJ2-2

CDR3 protein: CASSLVGTASTDTQYF
V gene: TRBV5-1
J gene: TRBJ2-3

CDR3 protein: CASGLDRGPYNEQFF
V gene: TRBV12-5
J gene: TRBJ2-1

CDR3 protein: CASSPTPDYYLRNTEAFF
V gene: TRBV18
J gene: TRBJ1-1

CDR3 protein: CAISETTGTVGTEAFF
V gene: TRBV10-3
J gene: TRBJ1-1

CDR3 protein: CASSQGVANTEAFF
V gene: TRBV7-2
J gene: TRBJ1-1

CDR3 protein: CASSWGTGEAFF
V gene: TRBV6-5
J gene: TRBJ1-1

CDR3 protein: CASSLKEGTGVDTEAFF
V gene: TRBV7-3
J gene: TRBJ1-1

CDR3 protein: CASSLDRGLRQPQHF
V gene: TRBV2
J gene: TRBJ1-5

CDR3 protein: CASSQDFRGGAQYF
V gene: TRBV14
J gene: TRBJ2-5

CDR3 protein: CASSDGLAGGRDTQYF
V gene: TRBV2
J gene: TRBJ2-3

CDR3 protein: CAWTTKVAEYF
V gene: TRBV30
J gene: TRBJ2-7

CDR3 protein: CASSTGFSPLHF
V gene: TRBV28
J gene: TRBJ1-6

CDR3 protein: CASSQGLPVNTEAFF
V gene: TRBV4-1
J gene: TRBJ1-1

CDR3 protein: CASSPPISELGYTF
V gene: TRBV5-8
J gene: TRBJ1-2

CDR3 protein: CASSFSVRDAGELFF
V gene: TRBV27
J gene: TRBJ2-2